This T cell receptor (beta chain) was retrieved from a study of T-cell reconstitution after alpha-beta-depleted transplantation in children (dated by TCRdb to about 2016). Study-wide context: Using TCR repertoire profiling, the study quantitatively followed how T-cell immune reconstitution unfolded in children after TCRalphabeta/CD19-depleted allogeneic hematopoietic cell transplantation.

The full study reports these points: The apparently early recovery of alphabetaT-cell counts about two months after transplant reportedly depended on only several hundred rapidly expanded clones that came from non-depleted graft cells. Over subsequent months, a decline in hyperexpanded clone frequencies was noted, and after one year, T-cell counts and TCRbeta diversity were mostly ascribed to newly produced T cells. The high TCRbeta diversity at day 60 in some patients was ascribed to recipient T cells and intrathymic progenitors that had survived conditioning.

Preparation of the library involved PCR. The sequencer listed for this sample is Illumina HiSeq 2500. TCR library preparation used molecular barcoding, with unique molecular identifiers applied to normalize quantification of the TCRbeta repertoire. TCRdb applied fastp at Q25 and MiXCR to the public reads, then kept only in-frame beta chains. One record per CDR3 amino acid sequence lists the most common genes and DNA. The sample data list approximately 980,000 distinct CDR3 sequences, and under 30% of these were observed just once. The top ten clonotypes cover 28% of the sample. The junction shows trimming of 3 bases on V and 2 bases on J, plus 9 bases between the germline ends. The germline V gene supplies CDR1 SGHRS and CDR2 YFSETQ. The CDR3 spans 13 residues, from the cysteine through the phenylalanine. Only the CDR3 DNA stays, 39 bases, in frame from base 1. About this clonotype: Its antigen remains unidentified. Per-base qualities were not stored, and no clone one base away is much larger.

This specimen's treatment or condition label, interpreted: allogeneic hematopoietic cell transplantation with graft depleted of TCRalphabeta T cells and CD19 B cells. The transplant recipients were children given TCRalphabeta/CD19-depleted allogeneic hematopoietic cell grafts. The specimen comprised PBMCs, mostly from graft donor cells, sampled 360 days after TCRalphabeta/CD19-depleted stem cell transplant. This chain is built from TRBV5-1 and TRBJ2-7; no confident D gene assignment can be made. The TCR was taken from a boy under two years old who had a stem cell transplant for SCID, so the T cells may come from the graft donor. For the CDR3, the sequence is CASSWVGTYEQYF. The DNA is as follows: TGCGCCAGCAGCTGGGTAGGGACCTACGAGCAGTACTTC.